These 20 T cell receptor beta chains were sequenced from one sample in a study of human T cells and chemical hapten exposure. TCRdb processed the RACE reads anew with MiXCR; each CDR3 protein has one entry. The sample holds 250,000 or so distinct CDR3 sequences; 7.7% are singletons and the top ten take more than 0.95%. Time point here: pre-sensitization, week 0. The treatment here: therapeutic diphenylcyclopropenone sensitization with weekly scalp DPC. Sequenced here: whole blood, sampled in connection with sensitization to the hapten diphenylcyclopropenone (DPC). The receptors come from a man younger than 35 with alopecia areata. Some clones in this sample may be carry-over from other donors' samples.

At least ten counts were recorded for this clonotype. The genes are TRBV12-3 or TRBV12-4 and TRBJ2-5; 9 nucleotides match TRBD1. CDR3 size: 14 residues. V trimming: 6 bases; J trimming: 2 bases; junction bases outside the gene matches: 4. CDR3 in amino acids: CASSETGGQETQYF. CDR3 coding DNA: TGTGCCAGCAGCGAGACAGGGGGGCAAGAGACCCAGTACTTC.

This chain joins TRBV19 and TRBJ2-6; 8 bases line up with TRBD1. CDR1 is LNHDA, CDR2 SQIVND, per germline (reference sequence). V dropped 0 bases and J dropped 0; count of bases not matched to a gene: 10. CDR3 length equals 20 residues. The CDR3 region is CASSIDIGGQGLSGANVLTF. The CDR3 coding sequence is TGTGCCAGTAGTATAGATATCGGAGGACAGGGCCTCTCTGGGGCCAACGTCCTGACTTTC.

This clonotype was picked up a small number of times. The V gene is TRBV20-1, the J gene TRBJ2-2; a weak D match, TRBD1 (5 bases). Deletions cut 5 bases from V and 5 bases from J, with 12 bases between. CDR1 is DFQATT and CDR2 is SNEGSKA in the germline V gene (reference sequence). CDR3 length: 13 amino acids. The CDR3, as DNA: TGCAGTGCTCCCCAGGGAACTACCGGGGAGCTGTTTTTT. Protein sequence: CSAPQGTTGELFF.

This clonotype was picked up a small number of times. This chain links TRBV7-9 with TRBJ1-3; D perhaps matches TRBD1 (5 bases). Looked up from germline, CDR1 is SEHNR and CDR2 is FQNEAQ (reference sequence). V lost 5 bases to trimming and J lost 8 bases, with 16 bases between them. This CDR3 is 14 amino acids long. CDR3 nucleotide sequence: TGTGCCAGCAGCCCAGGGCAGGGAGGATACACCATATATTTT. Its protein is CASSPGQGGYTIYF.

This clonotype was seen more than once but under ten times. J is TRBJ1-3 and V is TRBV29-1; D ambiguous. Germline V gene lookup returns CDR1 SQVTM and CDR2 ANQGSEA. Between the trimmed V and J ends, which lost 6 bases and 0 bases, there was a span of 12 bases. The CDR3 consists of 14 residues. The CDR3 sequence is CSVAEISSGNTIYF. The DNA for the CDR3 is TGCAGCGTGGCAGAGATAAGCTCTGGAAACACCATATATTTT.

This clonotype has ten or more counts. The J gene is TRBJ1-1, the V gene TRBV7-9, with 8 bases identical to TRBD1. The CDR3 runs 16 residues. The J segment lost 0 bases and the V segment lost 9 bases, leaving 12 bases of the junction unmatched. Looked up from germline, CDR1 is SEHNR and CDR2 is FQNEAQ (reference sequence). The DNA for the CDR3 is TGTGCCAGAGCCCTCTCGGGGGACAGGATGAACACTGAAGCTTTCTTT. This translates into CARALSGDRMNTEAFF.

The rearrangement joins TRBV12-3 or TRBV12-4 to TRBJ2-5; no clear D. V was cut by 6 bases and J by 5 bases, with 16 bases left in between. The length of the CDR3 is 14 residues. The CDR3 DNA sequence: TGTGCCAGCAGCCGACACTCCAAGCAGGAGACCCAGTACTTC. It is translated as CASSRHSKQETQYF.

This clonotype has at least ten counts. An end of the junction does not agree with germline; a read error may underlie this. The chain carries TRBV12-3 or TRBV12-4 and TRBJ2-2; 10 nucleotides agree with TRBD1. The CDR3 has 15 residues. CDR3 sequence reads: CASSLDRGQNGELFF. CDR3 in DNA: TGTGCCAGCAGCTTAGACAGGGGGCAAAACGGGGAGCTGTTTTTT.

This clonotype was detected ten times or more. The chain links TRBV12-3 or TRBV12-4 to TRBJ2-1, with 11 bases matching TRBD1. The CDR3 spans 15 residues. The J segment lost 4 bases and the V segment lost 5 bases, leaving 4 bases of the junction unmatched. This chain's CDR3 is CASSLGQGAYNEQFF. CDR3 nucleotides: TGTGCCAGCAGTCTAGGACAGGGGGCTTACAATGAGCAGTTCTTC.

Many counts were recorded for this clonotype. The chain uses TRBV2 and TRBJ2-4; 9 nucleotides agree with TRBD1. The V and J ends lost 5 bases and 5 bases, in that order; junction bases with no gene match: 7. Germline values: CDR1 SNHLY, CDR2 FYNNEI. The CDR3 is made up of 15 amino acids. The CDR3 is CASSTNRGQENIQYF. The CDR3 nucleotides read TGTGCCAGCAGTACGAACAGGGGGCAGGAAAACATTCAGTACTTC.

DNA for the CDR3: TGCGCCAGCAGGGCGGAACCCAGGGTTAACACTGAAGCTTTCTTT. Translating it yields CASRAEPRVNTEAFF. The rearrangement uses TRBV4-3 and TRBJ1-1; the D gene is possibly TRBD1 (5 bases). Trimming took off 6 bases at V and 2 bases at J, with 16 bases between the two ends. In germline, CDR1 is LGHNA, CDR2 YSLEER. The CDR3 consists of 15 residues.

At least ten counts were recorded for this clonotype. This chain uses TRBV7-2 with TRBJ1-2; TRBD1 agrees at 7 bases. CDR1 is SGHTA, CDR2 FQGNSA, per germline. J gave up 4 bases and V 2 bases, and 7 bases lay outside the gene matches. The CDR3 runs to 15 residues. CDR3 nucleotide sequence: TGTGCCAGCAGCTTACTTTGGACAGGAGGCTATGGCTACACCTTC. Its translation: CASSLLWTGGYGYTF. The full variable domain, its missing parts supplied by reference TRBV7-2 and TRBJ1-2, is GAGVSQSPSNKVTEKGKDVELRCDPISGHTALYWYRQSLGQGLEFLIYFQGNSAPDKSGLPSDRFSAERTGGSVSTLTIQRTQQEDSAVYLCASSLLWTGGYGYTFGSGTRLTVV.

In this sample, this clonotype turned up many times. This chain joins TRBV14 and TRBJ1-3; D is unresolved. The V gene lost 5 bases and the J gene lost 3 bases, with 11 bases spanning the gap. The length of the CDR3 is 14 residues. CDR1 is SGHDN and CDR2 is FVKESK in the germline V gene. CDR3 sequence (DNA): TGTGCCAGCAGCTCCCTAGTCTTTGGAAACACCATATATTTT. This codes for CASSSLVFGNTIYF.

Details on this clonotype: This may be a read error: a much more frequent sequence differs by one nucleotide. V and J are TRBV3-1 and TRBJ2-4, with a possible D match to TRBD2 (5 bases). This CDR3 comprises 15 residues. Germline V CDR1 and CDR2: LGHDT, YNNKEL (reference sequence). CDR3 region: CASCQIGIGENIQYF. The CDR3 nucleotides are TGTGCCAGCTGCCAAATAGGAATCGGGGAAAACATTCAGTACTTC. Using reference TRBV3-1 and TRBJ2-4 for the parts outside the CDR3, the full variable domain is DTAVSQTPKYLVTQMGNDKSIKCEQNLGHDTMYWYKQDSKKFLKIMFSYNNKELIINETVPNRFSPKSPDKAHLNLHINSLELGDSAVYFCASCQIGIGENIQYFGAGTRLSVL.

The table lists this clonotype with a few counts. The genes are TRBV19 and TRBJ2-5; the D gene could be TRBD1 or TRBD2 (5 bases each). Germline-derived CDR1 and CDR2 are LNHDA and SQIVND (reference sequence). The CDR3 has 15 residues. V dropped 3 bases and J dropped 5 bases, with 16 bases sitting between them. The CDR3 DNA sequence: TGTGCCAGTAGTATCTCGAATCCCGGGACGGAGACCCAGTACTTC. This translates into CASSISNPGTETQYF.

The chain couples TRBV2 to TRBJ2-3; TRBD1 matches 7 bases. Trimming at V came to 7 bases and at J to 2 bases, leaving 6 bases not matched to a gene. This CDR3 comprises 14 residues. Germline V gene data show CDR1 as SNHLY and CDR2 as FYNNEI. This chain's CDR3 is CASNPGQTTDTQYF. The CDR3 nucleotides are TGTGCCAGCAACCCGGGACAGACCACAGATACGCAGTATTTT.

This clonotype was seen repeatedly, ten times or more. The genes are TRBV12-5 and TRBJ1-2; possibly TRBD1 for D (6 bases). Germline V gene lookup returns CDR1 LGHNT and CDR2 FRNRAP. CDR3 length: 13 residues. Trimming removed 9 bases at V and 3 bases at J, with 14 bases between. CDR3 bases: TGTGCTAGCCGAGCGGGGGGCGACTATGGCTACACCTTC. Residues: CASRAGGDYGYTF.

The chain employs TRBV12-3 or TRBV12-4 and TRBJ2-2; D tentatively reads TRBD1 or TRBD2 (5 bases each). CDR3 length: 14 amino acids. Trimming removed 7 bases at V and 7 bases at J, with 16 bases between. The CDR3 coding sequence is TGTGCCAGCATGACGGGACGGTTTTTCGGGGAGCTGTTTTTT. This sequence encodes CASMTGRFFGELFF.

This clonotype was seen a few times. This chain connects TRBV20-1 to TRBJ2-7; a weak D match, TRBD2 (5 bases). V dropped 6 bases and J dropped 3 bases, with 21 bases sitting between them. The CDR3 has 15 amino acids. Germline CDR1 DFQATT, CDR2 SNEGSKA (reference sequence). CDR3 amino acids: CSAPIADFYFYEQYF. CDR3 DNA: TGCAGTGCCCCTATCGCGGACTTCTATTTCTACGAGCAGTACTTC.

The rearrangement uses TRBV28 and TRBJ2-2; 7 bases agree with TRBD2. Looked up from germline, CDR1 is MDHEN and CDR2 is SYDVKM. J lost 6 bases, V lost 7 bases, and 8 bases had no gene match. This CDR3 has 14 amino acids. CDR3 sequence: CASIRPAGAGELFF. Here the CDR3 DNA reads TGTGCCAGCATTCGACCCGCGGGGGCCGGGGAGCTGTTTTTT.